Detailed here is one TCR beta chain. Its antigen remains unknown. For the second PCR, which ran for 7 to 11 cycles, a sample-barcoded 5' primer and a J-beta primer mix were used. Every sample gave at least 3 million paired-end reads containing CDR3. One entry per CDR3 protein results from TCRdb running MiXCR on the 5' RACE reads. The table records hundreds of thousands of distinct CDR3 sequences, about 49% of them present only once. The sample originates from a study of blood T cells in healthy people across ages. Whole-study findings and limits: When set beside aged donors, long-lived donors presented more naive CD4+ cells and higher diversity. Measured against age, TCR beta diversity per million T cells decreased in a roughly linear manner.

Russia was home to the donors, healthy Caucasian individuals aged about 6 to 90. Trimming removed 11 bases at V and 5 bases at J, with 13 bases between. CDR3 size: 12 residues. Germline lookup yields CDR1 ENHRY and CDR2 SYGVKD. Sequencing was done on a sample of blood. The clonotype was recovered from a man aged 55 to 70 in good health. The genes are TRBV10-3 and TRBJ2-1; D perhaps matches TRBD1 (5 bases). The CDR3 DNA reads TGTGCCCTGAAGGGGCGGAACAATGAGCAGTTCTTC. This gives the protein CALKGRNNEQFF.